The 11 T cell receptor beta chains below all came from one sample that was sequenced in a study of cytomegalovirus exposure and HLA in healthy donors. The primer mix had 60 Vbeta and 13 Jbeta primers. Measured with immunoSEQ multiplex PCR; TCRdb has only the in-frame clones, and not every one. The data show some 130,000 clones, with 80% seen just once and under 3% held by the top ten. Sequenced sample: PBMCs. The receptors were sampled from a man aged 25 to 40 in good health and CMV-seronegative.

The sample holds one count of this clone. The rearrangement uses TRBV5-5 and TRBJ2-4, with D unclear. Germline lookup yields CDR1 SGHKS and CDR2 YYEKEE (reference sequence). V was pared by 3 bases and J by 8 bases, with 15 bases between. The CDR3 spans 14 residues. CDR3 amino acids: CASSSGARSDIQYF. In DNA form, the CDR3 reads TGTGCCAGCAGCTCGGGTGCCCGGTCGGACATTCAGTACTTC.

This clone was found once. The chain recombines TRBV10-1 with TRBJ2-1, with D maybe TRBD1 (6 bases). Trimming stripped 0 bases from V and 4 bases from J, with 16 bases between. Looked up from germline, CDR1 is WNHNN and CDR2 is SYGVQD (reference sequence). This CDR3 contains 17 residues. The CDR3 DNA reads as TGCGCCAGCAGTGAGTCGTATCAGGGGATTGGTTACAATGAGCAGTTCTTC. This sequence encodes CASSESYQGIGYNEQFF.

The chain links TRBV7-2 to TRBJ2-3; TRBD2 agrees at 7 bases. The CDR3 totals 14 residues. V was clipped by 5 bases and J by 4 bases; unmatched bases: 6. The germline gives CDR1 SGHTA, CDR2 FQGNSA. The CDR3 DNA is TGTGCCAGCAGCGAGACTAGCTCCCCAGATACGCAGTATTTT. Translating it yields CASSETSSPDTQYF.

The rearrangement uses TRBV11-2 and TRBJ2-5; D is possibly TRBD2 (7 bases). CDR1 and CDR2 (germline): SGHAT, FQNNGV. Trimming stripped 3 bases from V and 7 bases from J, with 21 bases between. This CDR3 is 16 amino acids long. CDR3 in DNA: TGTGCCAGCAGCTTCTCCCGAACGGGGGGCGGCGGGACCCAGTACTTC. Residues: CASSFSRTGGGGTQYF.

This rearrangement joins TRBV5-6 to TRBJ1-4; TRBD1 matches 9 bases. CDR1 is SGHDT, CDR2 YYEEEE, per germline. After removal of 4 bases from V and 8 bases from J, the junction contained 9 bases not matched to a gene. The CDR3 is 15 residues long. CDR3 loop: CASSVKTGGSEKLFF. DNA for the CDR3: TGTGCCAGCAGCGTAAAGACAGGGGGTAGCGAAAAACTGTTTTTT.

The chain carries TRBV6-5 and TRBJ2-2; a possible D gene is TRBD1 (6 bases). V lost 0 bases, J lost 6 bases, and 8 bases lay in between. The CDR3 has 14 residues. Germline assignment: CDR1 MNHEY and CDR2 SVGAGI. The CDR3 bases are TGTGCCAGCAGTTACTCGACAGGATCCGGGGAGCTGTTTTTT. It specifies CASSYSTGSGELFF.

The J gene is TRBJ1-1, the V gene TRBV6-5; 9 nucleotides agree with TRBD1. V dropped 4 bases and J dropped 8; count of bases not matched to a gene: 2. Germline CDR1 is MNHEY and CDR2 is SVGAGI. The CDR3 covers 12 residues. The CDR3 nucleotides read TGTGCCAGCAGTTGGGGGACAGGGGAAGCTTTCTTT. As protein: CASSWGTGEAFF.

The gene calls are TRBV10-3 and TRBJ1-1; TRBD1 matches at 10 bases. Germline lookup yields CDR1 ENHRY and CDR2 SYGVKD. V dropped 4 bases and J dropped 6; count of bases not matched to a gene: 5. CDR3 size: 14 residues. The CDR3 is CAISVSGTGAEAFF. DNA for the CDR3: TGTGCCATCAGTGTTAGTGGGACAGGGGCTGAAGCTTTCTTT.

This chain links TRBV4-1 with TRBJ1-5, with 8 bases aligning to TRBD1. Germline V lookup: CDR1 MGHRA, CDR2 YSYEKL. The CDR3 covers 15 residues. V dropped 0 bases and J dropped 3; count of bases not matched to a gene: 1. The CDR3 DNA reads as TGCGCCAGCAGCCAAGAGGACAGGGCCAATCAGCCCCAGCATTTT. Protein sequence: CASSQEDRANQPQHF.

The gene calls are TRBV4-1 and TRBJ2-7; the D gene is possibly TRBD2 (5 bases). This CDR3 comprises 16 residues. Germline V lookup: CDR1 MGHRA, CDR2 YSYEKL. V was cut by 3 bases and J by 2 bases, with 17 bases left in between. CDR3 in DNA: TGCGCCAGCAGCCACGACCCGACGGGAACGGCCTACGAGCAGTACTTC. It encodes CASSHDPTGTAYEQYF.

The V call is TRBV28, the J call TRBJ2-7, with 11 nucleotides matching TRBD2. Germline loops: CDR1 MDHEN, CDR2 SYDVKM. CDR3 length equals 15 residues. Trimming cost V 6 bases and J 3 bases; bases outside gene matches: 7. This CDR3 reads CASSGLAGSLYEQYF. The CDR3 bases are TGTGCCAGCAGCGGACTAGCGGGTTCCCTCTACGAGCAGTACTTC.